The rows below give T cell receptor beta chains drawn from one sample of a study of early T cells in non-severe SARS-CoV-2 infection. MiXCR, applied by TCRdb to the 5' RACE reads, yields one record per CDR3 protein. The table records 90,000 to 120,000 distinct CDR3 sequences, around 10% of them present only once. Sequencing input: whole blood. The receptor set was obtained from an adult who was a healthcare worker with PCR-confirmed SARS-CoV-2 infection or an uninfected control (not recorded which). Both conserved end residues are part of each CDR3. The order of the fields is J gene, D gene, V gene, clone size, CDR3 protein, CDR3 DNA. A D gene is named only where the DNA matches it firmly. For some rows the clone size is stated as once, few or many, or as a class when expanded; others skip it.

>TRBJ2-3|TRBD1|TRBV24-1|many
CATSDPDRVVGDTQYF
TGTGCCACCAGTGATCCGGACAGGGTGGTTGGAGATACGCAGTATTTT
>TRBJ1-5|.|TRBV4-1|few
CASSEGGPQHF
TGCGCCAGCAGCGAGGGAGGGCCCCAGCATTTT
>TRBJ2-7|TRBD2|TRBV20-1|few
CSAATSDPYEQYF
TGCAGTGCAGCGACTAGCGACCCCTACGAGCAGTACTTC
>TRBJ1-2|.|TRBV6-5|.
CASSYRVDGPNYGYTF
TGTGCCAGCAGTTACCGTGTGGACGGCCCTAACTATGGCTACACCTTC
>TRBJ2-7|.|TRBV9|.
CASSGTHITYEQYF
TGTGCCAGCAGCGGCACTCACATCACCTACGAGCAGTACTTC
>TRBJ1-1|TRBD1|TRBV10-2|many
CPSRGQTNTEAFF
TGCCCCAGCAGGGGACAGACGAACACTGAAGCTTTCTTT
>TRBJ1-1|.|TRBV30|many
CAWSGGLEGEAFF
TGTGCCTGGAGCGGGGGGCTAGAGGGGGAAGCTTTCTTT
>TRBJ2-4|TRBD1|TRBV7-2|many
CASSLTGAKNIQYF
TGTGCCAGCAGCCTGACAGGGGCCAAAAACATTCAGTACTTC
>TRBJ2-1|.|TRBV27|.
CASSFPDNEQFF
TGTGCCAGCAGTTTTCCCGATAATGAGCAGTTCTTC
>TRBJ1-5|.|TRBV19|few
CASARGFSNQPQHF
TGTGCCAGTGCGAGGGGGTTTAGCAATCAGCCCCAGCATTTT
>TRBJ2-1|.|TRBV24-1|many
CATQQGRGEQFF
TGTGCCACTCAACAGGGCCGGGGTGAGCAGTTCTTC
>TRBJ2-1|.|TRBV27|.
CASSLYLSYNEQFF
TGTGCCAGCAGTTTATACCTCTCCTACAATGAGCAGTTCTTC
>TRBJ2-2|.|TRBV28|.
CASRVPGGTGELFF
TGTGCCAGCAGAGTCCCTGGCGGTACCGGGGAGCTGTTTTTT
>TRBJ2-1|.|TRBV7-2|many
CASSLVPNEQFF
TGTGCCAGCAGCTTAGTACCCAATGAGCAGTTCTTC
>TRBJ1-4|TRBD1|TRBV6-6|many
CASSYLPGQGVRIEKLFF
TGTGCCAGCAGTTACCTGCCGGGACAGGGGGTCCGGATCGAAAAACTGTTTTTT
>TRBJ2-1|TRBD2|TRBV10-3|many
CAISEGGRNEQFF
TGTGCCATCAGTGAGGGCGGGAGGAATGAGCAGTTCTTC
>TRBJ1-4|TRBD1|TRBV20-1|medium-sized
CSAHGQDPTNEKLFF
TGCAGTGCTCACGGACAGGACCCAACTAATGAAAAACTGTTTTTT
>TRBJ2-4|.|TRBV28|few
CASSPTTLAKNIQYF
TGTGCCAGCAGCCCAACCACTCTAGCCAAAAACATTCAGTACTTC
>TRBJ1-2|.|TRBV25-1|many
CASSERWTNGYTF
TGTGCCAGCAGTGAACGATGGACTAATGGCTACACCTTC
>TRBJ1-3|.|TRBV18|many
CASFSLSRVLSGNTIYF
TGTGCCAGCTTTTCCCTCTCACGGGTCCTCTCTGGAAACACCATATATTTT
>TRBJ1-5|.|TRBV15|.
CATSRVSGLNQPQHF
TGTGCCACCAGCAGAGTCTCAGGGTTAAATCAGCCCCAGCATTTT
>TRBJ2-7|.|TRBV28|few
CASIGRGGEQYF
TGTGCCAGCATTGGCAGGGGGGGGGAGCAGTACTTC
>TRBJ2-1|.|TRBV2|few
CASSEVEGRHWFF
TGTGCCAGCAGTGAGGTCGAGGGGAGGCACTGGTTCTTC
>TRBJ2-5|TRBD2|TRBV3-1|.
CASTGLAGKETQYF
TGTGCCAGCACCGGACTAGCGGGCAAAGAGACCCAGTACTTC
>TRBJ2-7|.|TRBV9|many
CASSVFAEGRSYEQYF
TGTGCCAGCAGCGTATTCGCGGAGGGACGCTCCTACGAGCAGTACTTC
>TRBJ2-3|.|TRBV20-1|few
CSARGGIAGYTDTQYF
TGCAGTGCTAGAGGGGGTATTGCGGGTTACACAGATACGCAGTATTTT
>TRBJ2-3|.|TRBV11-2|.
CASSPFRELDTQYF
TGTGCCAGCAGCCCTTTCCGGGAGCTAGATACGCAGTATTTT
>TRBJ2-1|TRBD2|TRBV5-1|.
CASSMGLGGEQFF
TGCGCCAGCAGCATGGGACTAGGTGGGGAGCAGTTCTTC
>TRBJ1-5|.|TRBV7-9|.
CASSSDADQPQHF
TGTGCCAGCAGCAGCGACGCGGATCAGCCCCAGCATTTT
>TRBJ2-3|.|TRBV7-3|many
CASSYLTSTDTQYF
TGTGCCAGCTCCTACTTAACTAGCACAGATACGCAGTATTTT
>TRBJ2-6|.|TRBV12-3/TRBV12-4|many
CASSYGSSGANVLTF
TGTGCCAGCAGTTACGGGTCCTCTGGGGCCAACGTCCTGACTTTC
>TRBJ1-5|.|TRBV12-5|.
CASGLDSNQPQHF
TGTGCTAGTGGTTTAGACAGCAATCAGCCCCAGCATTTT
>TRBJ2-3|TRBD2|TRBV7-2|few
CASSITSGRDTQYF
TGTGCCAGCAGCATCACTAGCGGGAGGGATACGCAGTATTTT
>TRBJ2-2|TRBD2|TRBV18|few
CASSPPGLRGSGELFF
TGTGCCAGCTCACCACCGGGACTACGAGGGTCCGGGGAGCTGTTTTTT
>TRBJ2-2|TRBD1|TRBV4-1|many
CASSQRDRTNTGELFF
TGCGCCAGCAGCCAAAGGGACAGGACGAACACCGGGGAGCTGTTTTTT
>TRBJ1-1|TRBD1|TRBV28|.
CASSLTGVVTEAFF
TGTGCCAGCAGTTTAACAGGGGTGGTCACTGAAGCTTTCTTT
>TRBJ2-7|.|TRBV20-1|many
CSARRGLSYEQYF
TGCAGTGCTAGACGGGGCCTCTCCTACGAGCAGTACTTC
>TRBJ2-1|.|TRBV9|few
CASGTGGVNEQFF
TGTGCCAGCGGGACCGGGGGCGTCAATGAGCAGTTCTTC
>TRBJ2-1|.|TRBV2|many
CASSSYGALYNEQFF
TGTGCCAGCAGTAGCTATGGCGCCCTATACAATGAGCAGTTCTTC
>TRBJ2-7|TRBD1|TRBV28|many
CASSLGGTGYEQYF
TGTGCCAGCAGTTTAGGAGGGACAGGCTACGAGCAGTACTTC
>TRBJ1-5|.|TRBV28|.
CASSMADQPQHF
TGTGCCAGCAGTATGGCGGATCAGCCCCAGCATTTT
>TRBJ1-5|.|TRBV6-2/TRBV6-3|many
CASSFRSNQPQHF
TGTGCCAGCAGTTTCAGGAGTAATCAGCCCCAGCATTTT
>TRBJ1-4|TRBD1|TRBV28|few
CASSMTGREEKLFF
TGTGCCAGCAGCATGACAGGGCGCGAAGAAAAACTGTTTTTT
>TRBJ2-1|.|TRBV18|many
CASSFREITGDEQFF
TGTGCCAGCTCGTTCCGGGAGATTACCGGGGATGAGCAGTTCTTC
>TRBJ2-1|TRBD2|TRBV9|many
CASSPGGEQFF
TGTGCCAGCAGCCCGGGAGGTGAGCAGTTCTTC
>TRBJ2-3|TRBD1|TRBV28|few
CASSFLTGRGTDTQYF
TGTGCCAGCAGTTTCCTGACAGGGCGGGGCACAGATACGCAGTATTTT
>TRBJ2-1|.|TRBV7-2|.
CASSSVWNSYNEQFF
TGTGCCAGCAGCTCCGTGTGGAACTCCTACAATGAGCAGTTCTTC
>TRBJ1-5|.|TRBV24-1|few
CATSDTGQLSQPQHF
TGTGCCACCAGTGACACGGGACAACTCAGCCAGCCCCAGCATTTT
>TRBJ2-5|.|TRBV3-1|many
CASSQPPETQYF
TGTGCCAGCAGCCAACCCCCAGAGACCCAGTACTTC
>TRBJ2-7|.|TRBV7-2|many
CASSLSRSEQYF
TGTGCCAGCAGCTTATCGAGGTCCGAGCAGTACTTC
>TRBJ2-3|.|TRBV3-1|.
CASSQARSAGTDTQYF
TGTGCCAGCAGCCAAGCTCGGTCCGCGGGCACAGATACGCAGTATTTT